This TCR beta chain was identified in a study of blood T cell repertoires in COVID-19. CDR3 length: 13 amino acids. Germline CDR1 GTSNPN, CDR2 SVGIG (reference sequence). The V end was cut by 5 bases, the J end by 1 base, with 11 bases between. Sequenced by immunoSEQ multiplex PCR; TCRdb stores in-frame clones only, minus some. The sample records 220,000 or so clones, around 91% being singletons. The source of this sequence is a man younger than 40 who had been exposed to COVID-19. The J gene is TRBJ1-1, the V gene TRBV30; D is uncertain. The sample consisted of PBMCs or T cells enriched from blood (not recorded which). The CDR3 DNA reads as TGTGCCTGGGCCGACGGAGGGAACACTGAAGCTTTCTTT. This gives the protein CAWADGGNTEAFF.